Sequencing of this T cell receptor (beta chain) was carried out in a study of OX40 agonist ivuxolimab in advanced cancers. Overall study: While on treatment, patients had intravenous ivuxolimab at 0.01 to 10 mg/kg every 2 weeks. Partial responses, seen in three patients, involved one hepatocellular carcinoma and two cutaneous melanomas. Of the participants, about 40% had some prior anti-PD-1, anti-PD-L1 or anti-CTLA-4 therapy, which was allowed. General observations from the study: CD4+ and CD8+ blood T cells expanded clonally by week 6 at 0.1 to 3.0 mg/kg.

Concerning this clone: Its antigen is undetermined.

The CDR3 has 15 residues. Trimming stripped 5 bases from V and 7 bases from J, with 15 bases between. Germline lookup yields CDR1 LNHDA and CDR2 SQIVND (reference sequence). The protocol was immunoSEQ multiplex PCR, while the TCRdb copy is restricted to in-frame clones and leaves out a portion. The sample has 35,000 to 50,000 clones; more than 75% are singletons. The rearrangement joins TRBV19 to TRBJ1-6, with D perhaps TRBD1 (6 bases). The sequence came from an adult with an advanced solid tumor such as melanoma, head and neck, liver or kidney cancer. The sequenced sample was CD4+ or CD8+ T cells sorted from blood, obtained in a trial of the OX40 agonist ivuxolimab. CDR3 in DNA: TGTGCCAGTAGTGTACAGGGTACAGGGAATTCACCCCTCCACTTT. It specifies CASSVQGTGNSPLHF.